This T cell receptor (beta chain) stems from a study of T cell responses to AZD1222 COVID-19 vaccine. The length of the CDR3 is 17 residues. Germline V gene data show CDR1 as MRHNA and CDR2 as SNTAGT. Trimming removed 7 bases at V and 3 bases at J, with 22 bases between. The study's findings and limits: Clonal diversity may have been underestimated, and the donors were mostly white British, with more females than males. The study reported that nearly half of spike-specific TCRs target unmutated variant regions.

With respect to this clone: Its antigen remains unknown.

Profiled with immunoSEQ multiplex PCR; TCRdb holds only in-frame clones, not every one. The table records around 89,000 clones, approximately 89% of them present only once. This specimen consisted of peripheral blood, obtained 28 days after the second AZD1222 dose. This receptor was obtained from an adult who received the AZD1222 COVID-19 vaccine. The V call is TRBV6-4, the J call TRBJ1-5; D unclear. The CDR3 DNA reads TGTGCCAGCATTCCATCAATCGGACTGCGAGACAATCAGCCCCAGCATTTT. Its translation is CASIPSIGLRDNQPQHF.